This T cell receptor (beta chain) was recorded in a study of T cell responses to AZD1222 COVID-19 vaccine. Across the whole study: Second-dose intervals of approximately 4 or approximately 12 weeks were pooled. Broader study findings: Spike-specific TCR breadth and depth were elevated following two AZD1222 doses. There were mostly white British donors and more females than males, and clonal diversity was possibly underestimated.

Sequenced by immunoSEQ multiplex PCR; TCRdb stores in-frame clones only, minus some. The sample consists of 99,000 or so clones, about 81% of them appearing once. With regard to this clone: Antigen: not known.

Trimming removed 0 bases from V and 4 bases from J, with 7 bases in between. The CDR3 is made up of 13 amino acids. The source material was peripheral blood, sampled on day 0 of AZD1222 vaccination. This TCR came from an adult in good health. The rearrangement joins TRBV12-3 or TRBV12-4 to TRBJ2-7, with D perhaps TRBD2 (6 bases). CDR3 nucleotides: TGTGCCAGCAGTTTAGCGGAGGGGTACGAGCAGTACTTC. This encodes CASSLAEGYEQYF.